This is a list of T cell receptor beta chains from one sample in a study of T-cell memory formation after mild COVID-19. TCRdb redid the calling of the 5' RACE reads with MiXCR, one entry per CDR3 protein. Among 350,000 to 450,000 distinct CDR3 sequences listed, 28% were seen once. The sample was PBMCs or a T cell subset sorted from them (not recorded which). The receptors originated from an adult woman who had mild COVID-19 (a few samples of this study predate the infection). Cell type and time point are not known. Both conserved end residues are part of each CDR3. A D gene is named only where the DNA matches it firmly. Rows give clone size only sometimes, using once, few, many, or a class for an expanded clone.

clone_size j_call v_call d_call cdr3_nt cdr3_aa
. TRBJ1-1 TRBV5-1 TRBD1 TGCGCCAGCAGCTGGGCGGACAGGGGTGAAGCTTTCTTT CASSWADRGEAFF
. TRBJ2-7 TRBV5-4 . TGTGCCAGCAGTAGGGACGGCTTGGGGTCCTACGAGCAGTACTTC CASSRDGLGSYEQYF
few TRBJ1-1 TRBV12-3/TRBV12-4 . TGTGCCAGCAGTTTTAGTGGACAGAACACTGAAGCTTTCTTT CASSFSGQNTEAFF
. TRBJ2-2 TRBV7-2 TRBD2 TGTGCCAGCAGCTTAGGTGGCGGGAGGGCCGGCGGGGAGCTGTTTTTT CASSLGGGRAGGELFF
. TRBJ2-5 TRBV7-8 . TGTGCCAGCTCCGGGGGTTCGTACCAAGAGACCCAGTACTTC CASSGGSYQETQYF
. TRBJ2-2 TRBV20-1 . TGCAGTGCTAGAGATGAGCGGAAACCGAACACCGGGGAGCTGTTTTTT CSARDERKPNTGELFF
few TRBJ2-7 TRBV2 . TGTGCCAGCAGCCAAGGGGCCTCCTACGAGCAGTACTTC CASSQGASYEQYF
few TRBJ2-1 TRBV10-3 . TGTGCCATCAGTGAGCCCGAATCGGGGGCGCGGTACAATGAGCAGTTCTTC CAISEPESGARYNEQFF
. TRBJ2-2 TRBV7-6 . TGTGCCAGCAGCACATCGAACACCGGGGAGCTGTTTTTT CASSTSNTGELFF
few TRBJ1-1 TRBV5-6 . TGTGCCAGCAGCTTGTTTACGGGACAACTGAACACTGAAGCTTTCTTT CASSLFTGQLNTEAFF
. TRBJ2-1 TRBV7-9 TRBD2 TGTGCCAGCAGCTCTGCCGGGACTAGCTTCATCGATGAGCAGTTCTTC CASSSAGTSFIDEQFF
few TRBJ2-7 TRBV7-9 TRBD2 TGTGCCAGCATCCCGACTAGCGGGGCCTACGAGCAGTACTTC CASIPTSGAYEQYF
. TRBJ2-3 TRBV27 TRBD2 TGTGCCAGCAGTTCTCTGACTAGCGCCAGAAGGGATACGCAGTATTTT CASSSLTSARRDTQYF
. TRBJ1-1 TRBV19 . TGTGCCAGTAGTCCCCGGAGTATGAACACTGAAGCTTTCTTT CASSPRSMNTEAFF
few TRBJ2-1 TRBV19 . TGTGCCAGTAGAGACATTAGCTCCTACAATGAGCAGTTCTTC CASRDISSYNEQFF
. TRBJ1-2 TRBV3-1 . TGTGCCAGCAGCCAAGGAACAGGGACTGGCTACACCTTC CASSQGTGTGYTF
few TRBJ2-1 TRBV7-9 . TGTGCCAGCAGCTTCCAGCCTCCTATCTTC CASSFQPPIF
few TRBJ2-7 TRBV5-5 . TGTGCCAGCAGCTTGGTACCCGAGACTGGGGTCTACGAGCAGTACTTC CASSLVPETGVYEQYF
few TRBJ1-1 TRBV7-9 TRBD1 TGTGCCAGCAGCAACCGGGACAGGAACACTGAAGCTTTCTTT CASSNRDRNTEAFF
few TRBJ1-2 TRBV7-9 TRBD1 TGTGCCAGCAGACCCGAGGGGGCCCATGGCTACACCTTC CASRPEGAHGYTF
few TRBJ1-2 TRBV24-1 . TGTGCCACCAGTGACCCCGGCAGGCTCTATGGCTACACCTTC CATSDPGRLYGYTF
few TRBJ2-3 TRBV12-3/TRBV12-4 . TGTGCCAGCAGGACTTCCACCAGACTAGGATCGGGCACAGATACGCAGTATTTT CASRTSTRLGSGTDTQYF
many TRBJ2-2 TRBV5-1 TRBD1 TGCGCCAGCAGCGCAGGACAGGGAACGAACACCGGGGAGCTGTTTTTT CASSAGQGTNTGELFF
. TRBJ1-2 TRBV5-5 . TGTGCCAGCAGCTTGGTACAGGGAGCCCCCTCTGGCTACACCTTC CASSLVQGAPSGYTF
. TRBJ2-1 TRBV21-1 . TGTGCCCGGACAGGGGAACACAATGAGCAGTTCTTC CARTGEHNEQFF
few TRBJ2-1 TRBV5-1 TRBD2 TGCGCCAGCAGCTTGGGAGCGGGGGCCAATGAGCAGTTCTTC CASSLGAGANEQFF
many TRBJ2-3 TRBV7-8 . TGTGCCAGCAGCTCGGGACAATACGCAGATACGCAGTATTTT CASSSGQYADTQYF
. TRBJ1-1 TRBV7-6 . TGTGCCAGCAGCTTAGAACAGACATTCTCTGAAGCTTTCTTT CASSLEQTFSEAFF
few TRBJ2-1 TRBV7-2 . TGTGCCAGCAGTCCAGGCGGGGCCCGGTCCTACAATGAGCAGTTCTTC CASSPGGARSYNEQFF
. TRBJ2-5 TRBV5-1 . TGCGCCAGCAGGGAGGGGACCCAAGAGACCCAGTACTTC CASREGTQETQYF
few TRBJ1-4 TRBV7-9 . TGTGCCAGCAGCTCCACCCGAAGGGCCGCCGCGGGGGAAAAACTGTTTTTT CASSSTRRAAAGEKLFF
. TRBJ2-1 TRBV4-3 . TGCGCCAGCAGCCAAGATAGGGTCCAGACTGATGAGCAGTTCTTC CASSQDRVQTDEQFF
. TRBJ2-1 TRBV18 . TGTGCCAGCTCACCAGACGACAATGAGCAGTTCTTC CASSPDDNEQFF
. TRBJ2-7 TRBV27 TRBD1 TGTGCCAGCAGTCCACGGGACAGGGCTAACGAGCAGTACTTC CASSPRDRANEQYF
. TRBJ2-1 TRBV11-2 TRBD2 TGTGCCAGCAGCTCCTCGGGGGGGCACTCCTACAATGAGCAGTTCTTC CASSSSGGHSYNEQFF
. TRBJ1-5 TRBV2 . TGTGCCAGCTCCCGGGGGAGTCAGCCCCAGCATTTT CASSRGSQPQHF
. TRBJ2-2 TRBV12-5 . TGTGCTAGTGGTTCTTTACAGGGAACCGGGGAGCTGTTTTTT CASGSLQGTGELFF
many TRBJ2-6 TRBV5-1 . TGCGCCAGCAGCGGGAAAGGGAGTGGGGCCAACGTCCTGACTTTC CASSGKGSGANVLTF